This passage covers 7 T cell receptor beta chains from one sample sequenced in a study of T-cell reconstitution after alpha-beta-depleted transplantation in children. Researchers prepared the TCRbeta library using unique molecular identifiers, the study reports. TCRdb recomputed calls from the PCR reads with MiXCR, one row per CDR3 protein. Of about 440,000 distinct CDR3 sequences detected, roughly 43% appear once; the ten largest clones hold under 35%. Material: PBMCs, obtained before TCRalphabeta/CD19-depleted stem cell transplant. The receptors here all came from a girl aged 2 to 9 with aplastic anemia, due to receive a stem cell transplant.

V is TRBV6-5 and J is TRBJ2-3, with D uncertain. Germline V lookup: CDR1 MNHEY, CDR2 SVGAGI. CDR3 length: 17 amino acids. Trimming cost V 0 bases and J 0 bases, with 13 bases left between them. The CDR3 loop is CASSYSIPARSTDTQYF. Here the CDR3 DNA reads TGTGCCAGCAGTTACTCGATCCCAGCGCGAAGCACAGATACGCAGTATTTT.

In the case of this clonotype: Compared with germline, one end of the junction differs, possibly owing to a read error. This CDR3 reads CASSPNTGEPFF. The CDR3 nucleotides are TGTGCCAGCAGCCCGAACACCGGGGAGCCGTTTTTT. The chain couples TRBV7-9 to TRBJ2-2, with D perhaps matching TRBD2 (5 bases). Germline-derived CDR1 and CDR2 are SEHNR and FQNEAQ (reference sequence). The CDR3 runs 12 residues.

The V call is TRBV20-1, the J call TRBJ2-1; D ambiguous. Deletions cut 6 bases from V and 4 bases from J, with 4 bases between. This CDR3 has 10 residues. The germline V gene encodes CDR1 DFQATT and CDR2 SNEGSKA (reference sequence). The CDR3 protein is CSAGYNEQFF. Here the CDR3 DNA reads TGCAGTGCGGGTTACAATGAGCAGTTCTTC.

This clonotype has only a few counts. V usage is TRBV14 and J usage is TRBJ1-3; D gene uncertain. Per germline, CDR1 SGHDN and CDR2 FVKESK. The ends were cut back, 1 base at V and 0 bases at J, with 10 bases in the middle. The CDR3 totals 16 residues. The CDR3 sequence: CASSQVWATSGNTIYF. The CDR3 DNA is TGTGCCAGCAGCCAAGTTTGGGCCACCTCTGGAAACACCATATATTTT. Full variable domain (outside the CDR3, taken from reference TRBV14 and TRBJ1-3): EAGVTQFPSHSVIEKGQTVTLRCDPISGHDNLYWYRRVMGKEIKFLLHFVKESKQDESGMPNNRFLAERTGGTYSTLKVQPAELEDSGVYFCASSQVWATSGNTIYFGEGSWLTVV.

This clonotype was counted a few times. The chain employs TRBV6-2 or TRBV6-3 and TRBJ2-1, with 7 bases identical to TRBD2. CDR1 and CDR2 from the germline V gene are MNHEY and SVGEGT. The CDR3 loop spans 16 amino acids. With V trimmed by 6 bases and J by 5 bases, 13 bases remained unmatched. The CDR3 nucleotides are TGTGCCAGCAGCCGCCAACGGGCTAGCGGAAACAATGAGCAGTTCTTC. It specifies CASSRQRASGNNEQFF.

V usage is TRBV28 and J usage is TRBJ2-5; the D gene could be TRBD1 or TRBD2 (5 bases each). This CDR3 contains 14 residues. Germline-derived CDR1 and CDR2 are MDHEN and SYDVKM. V lost 2 bases to trimming and J lost 5 bases, with 12 bases between them. The CDR3 DNA sequence: TGTGCCAGCAGTTTAGTGGGGCCGGGGGAGACCCAGTACTTC. Translated: CASSLVGPGETQYF.

The chain combines TRBV12-3 or TRBV12-4 with TRBJ1-1; D is perhaps TRBD1 (6 bases). This CDR3 spans 13 amino acids. With 6 bases removed from V and 5 bases from J, the gap between germline ends came to 13 bases. CDR3 protein: CASRSPGVTEAFF. For the CDR3, the DNA is TGTGCCAGCAGGTCTCCAGGGGTAACTGAAGCTTTCTTT.